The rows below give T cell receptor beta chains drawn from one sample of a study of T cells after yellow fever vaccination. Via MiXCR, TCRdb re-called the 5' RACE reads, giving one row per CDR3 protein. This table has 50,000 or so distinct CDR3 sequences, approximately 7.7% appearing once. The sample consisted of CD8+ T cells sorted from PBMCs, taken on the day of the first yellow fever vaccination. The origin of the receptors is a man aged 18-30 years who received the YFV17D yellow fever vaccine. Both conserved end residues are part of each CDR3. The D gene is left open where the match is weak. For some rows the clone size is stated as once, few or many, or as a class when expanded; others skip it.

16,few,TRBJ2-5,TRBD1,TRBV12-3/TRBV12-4,CASSIDRGSYQETQYF
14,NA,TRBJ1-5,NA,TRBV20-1,CSASPVAGNQPQHF
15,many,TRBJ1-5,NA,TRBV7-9,CASSKLGGGNQPQHF
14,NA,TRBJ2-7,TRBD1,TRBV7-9,CASSSATGMYEQYF
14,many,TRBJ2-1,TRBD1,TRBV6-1,CASSTGGAGYEQFF
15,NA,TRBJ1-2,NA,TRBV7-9,CASSISRGGNYGYTF
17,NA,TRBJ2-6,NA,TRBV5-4,CASSLVRDLSGANVLTF
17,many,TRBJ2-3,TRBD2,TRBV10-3,CAISGRTSGGLTDTQYF
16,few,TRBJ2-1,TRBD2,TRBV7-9,CASSGGSGGPYNEQFF
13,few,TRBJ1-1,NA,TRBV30,CAWSVMQGAEAFF
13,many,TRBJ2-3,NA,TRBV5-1,CASTGVNTDTQYF
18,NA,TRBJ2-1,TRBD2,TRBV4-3,CASSQGSGLAGTYNEQFF
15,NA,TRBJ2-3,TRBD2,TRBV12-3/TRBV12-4,CATTPGSGTTDTQYF
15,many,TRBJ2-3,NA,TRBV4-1,CASSPTSSAADTQYF
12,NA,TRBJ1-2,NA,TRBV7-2,CASSFPRDGYTF
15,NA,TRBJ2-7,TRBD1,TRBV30,CAWSAWDSPYAEQYF
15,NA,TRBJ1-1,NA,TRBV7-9,CASSLGLRGASEAFF
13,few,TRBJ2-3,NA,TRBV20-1,CSASNGDTDTQYF
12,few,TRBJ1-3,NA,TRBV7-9,CASSLDPDTIYF
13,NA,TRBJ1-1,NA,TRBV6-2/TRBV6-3,CASSPTGLREAFF
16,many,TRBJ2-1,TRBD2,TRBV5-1,CASSLYSGEGGNEQFF
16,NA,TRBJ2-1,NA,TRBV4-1,CASSQIERRGGNEQFF
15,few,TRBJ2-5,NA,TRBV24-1,CATSAVTDTQETQYF
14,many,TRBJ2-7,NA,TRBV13,CASSPWDKEYEQYF
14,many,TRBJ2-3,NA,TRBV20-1,CSAPLLGTVDTQYF
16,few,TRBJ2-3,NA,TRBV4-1,CASSQESRVLQVAQYF
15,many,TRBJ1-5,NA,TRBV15,CATSKVLGPNQPQHF
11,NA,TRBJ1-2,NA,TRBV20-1,CSAREGYGYTF
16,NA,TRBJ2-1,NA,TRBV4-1,CASRPQGRLSYNEQFF
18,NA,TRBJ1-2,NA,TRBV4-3,CASSQDGTGGAPNYGYTF
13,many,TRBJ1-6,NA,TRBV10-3,CAISETGNSPLHF
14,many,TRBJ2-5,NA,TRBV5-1,CASSGKTGQETQYF
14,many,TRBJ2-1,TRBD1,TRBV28,CASRTRDRVYEQFF
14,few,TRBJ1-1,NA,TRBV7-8,CASSLGAAGTEAFF
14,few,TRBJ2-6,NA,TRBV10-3,CAIKRGAGANVLTF
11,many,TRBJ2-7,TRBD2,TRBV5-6,CASTLGGRQYF
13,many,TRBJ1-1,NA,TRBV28,CASSLSGAWGAFF
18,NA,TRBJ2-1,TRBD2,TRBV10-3,CAISPGTSGGNTYNEQFF
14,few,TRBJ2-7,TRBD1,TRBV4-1,CASSQGQGVNEQYF
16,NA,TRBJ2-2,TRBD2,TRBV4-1,CASSQEGRVRAGELFF
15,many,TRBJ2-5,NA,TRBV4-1,CASALTSALRETQYF
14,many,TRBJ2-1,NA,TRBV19,CASNGGASYNEQFF
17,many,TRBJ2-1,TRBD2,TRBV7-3,CASSLQGPGGGRNEQFF
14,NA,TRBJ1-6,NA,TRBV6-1,CASGAIRENSPLHF
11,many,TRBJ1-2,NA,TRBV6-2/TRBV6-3,CASSGSGGYTF
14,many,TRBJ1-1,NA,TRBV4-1,CASSLGTLNTEAFF